Sequencing of this T cell receptor beta chain was carried out in a study of cytomegalovirus exposure and HLA in healthy donors. At collection, donors were nominally healthy, but unrecorded immune exposures were probable. The CDR3 has 16 residues. The junction had 6 bases not matched to a gene; V was cut back by 0 bases and J by 5 bases. Per germline, CDR1 SGHRS and CDR2 YFSETQ. The PCR was carried out with 60 Vbeta primers and 13 Jbeta primers. As originally analysed: The count from a later analysis was some 76 million unique TCR beta chains, some 9.9 million of them shared. Clones were read by immunoSEQ multiplex PCR, and TCRdb kept only the in-frame ones, dropping some. V, J and clone size were drawn from that table, and D and trimming were deduced from the DNA. The sample yields fewer than 180,000 clones, 63% seen once.

The sample taken for sequencing was PBMCs. This chain joins TRBV5-1 and TRBJ2-7, with 12 bases matching TRBD1. The sequence derives from a woman aged 55-75 years in good health and CMV-seropositive. The CDR3 reads CASSLVTGTGGHEQYF. The DNA of the CDR3 is TGCGCCAGCAGCTTGGTAACCGGGACAGGGGGCCACGAGCAGTACTTC.